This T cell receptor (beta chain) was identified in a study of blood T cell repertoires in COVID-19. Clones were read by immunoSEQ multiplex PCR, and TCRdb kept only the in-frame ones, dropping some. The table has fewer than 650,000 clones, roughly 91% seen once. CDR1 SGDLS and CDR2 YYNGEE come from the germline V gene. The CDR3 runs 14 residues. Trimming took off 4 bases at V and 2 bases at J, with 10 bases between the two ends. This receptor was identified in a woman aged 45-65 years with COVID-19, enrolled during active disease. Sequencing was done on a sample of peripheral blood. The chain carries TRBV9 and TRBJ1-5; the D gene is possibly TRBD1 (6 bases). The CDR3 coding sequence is TGTGCCAGCAGCCAGGGGCCGGGCAATCAGCCCCAGCATTTT. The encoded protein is CASSQGPGNQPQHF.